This T cell receptor (beta chain) was documented in a study of T-cell memory formation after mild COVID-19 (dated by TCRdb to the early 2020s). Study-level background: Most TCR sequence clusters were specific to one of the two donors. In a couple of donors, T-cell clones that expanded and contracted after mild COVID-19 were followed by sequencing TCRalpha and TCRbeta repertoires longitudinally. Two young, previously healthy adult volunteers, one female and one male, were included in the cohort.

The research as a whole found: The study included only a couple of mild cases, and larger cohorts that include severe cases with pre-infection samples were judged to be necessary. Whether the second-wave clones peaking on day 37 were SARS-CoV-2 specific was not confirmed. Contracting CD4+ clones turned up mainly in the CM and EM memory subsets, whereas EMRA was where CD8+ clones were enriched. Clones that contracted from day 15 to 85 showed balanced CD4/CD8 phenotypes, whereas a second wave of clones that expanded from day 15 to 37 leaned towards CD4+. Some responding clones were detected in pre-infection memory, which suggested that pre-existing cross-reactive memory T cells had joined the SARS-CoV-2 response.

The germline V gene yields SGHDT for CDR1 and YYEEEE for CDR2. Counted from cysteine to phenylalanine, this CDR3 has 12 amino acids. Only the CDR3 part of the read is kept: 36 bases, read in frame from the first base. V loses 3 bases at its end and J loses 11 bases; junction bases beyond the gene matches: 7. Details on this clonotype: It lacks a known antigen. It has no much larger one-base neighbor in the sample; base qualities were not kept.

PBMCs were isolated by Ficoll-Paque density gradient centrifugation. Reads for this sample came from an Illumina NovaSeq 6000. Using 5'RACE with constant-segment primers, TCRalpha and TCRbeta cDNA libraries were constructed, with sample barcodes and unique molecular identifiers added in the process. RNA was extracted from every sample with Trizol reagent. The libraries were amplified in two PCR steps, and the second step added a second sample barcode and Illumina TruSeq adapters. Sequencing of the libraries was done on an Illumina NovaSeq, producing 2 x 150 bp paired-end reads. The authors' analysis ran thus. The reads were demultiplexed and collapsed into UMI-guided consensus sequences using migec v1.2.7. Using mixcr v2.1.11, the UMI consensuses were aligned to TRA and TRB V and J templates and assembled into clonotypes. A clonotype was counted as expanded or contracted only when both edgeR and NoisET called the clonotype significant, with the noise models trained on biological replicates. edgeR calls used a false discovery rate-adjusted p below 0.01 and a log2 fold-change threshold of 1. As an exploratory analysis of dynamics, max-normalized trajectories of the 1000 most abundant clonotypes were examined with PCA combined with hierarchical clustering. Each responding clone was given a CD4 or CD8 phenotype based on the CD4+ and CD8+ repertoires, which had been sequenced separately. Using fastp at Q25 and MiXCR, TCRdb reprocessed the public reads and kept productive beta chains. Every entry covers one CDR3 protein and lists the most common genes and DNA from its rows. These V and J calls originate from TCRdb's pipeline instead of the authors' own analysis. Recorded for this sample are hundreds of thousands of distinct CDR3 sequences; about 15% of them occurred a single time. The ten largest account for about a fifth of the sample.

This TCR was recovered from a man aged 18 to 30 who had mild COVID-19 (a few samples of this study predate the infection). The sample titles of this study are shuffled in the database, so cell type and time point are left out; the donor was told from shared clones. The sample comprised PBMCs or a T cell subset sorted from them (not recorded which). The receptor chain draws on TRBV5-6 and TRBJ1-2, and TRBD1 aligns with 7 junction nucleotides. The DNA sequence reads TGTGCCAGCAGCTACGCCGGGACAGATTACACCTTC. It codes for CASSYAGTDYTF.